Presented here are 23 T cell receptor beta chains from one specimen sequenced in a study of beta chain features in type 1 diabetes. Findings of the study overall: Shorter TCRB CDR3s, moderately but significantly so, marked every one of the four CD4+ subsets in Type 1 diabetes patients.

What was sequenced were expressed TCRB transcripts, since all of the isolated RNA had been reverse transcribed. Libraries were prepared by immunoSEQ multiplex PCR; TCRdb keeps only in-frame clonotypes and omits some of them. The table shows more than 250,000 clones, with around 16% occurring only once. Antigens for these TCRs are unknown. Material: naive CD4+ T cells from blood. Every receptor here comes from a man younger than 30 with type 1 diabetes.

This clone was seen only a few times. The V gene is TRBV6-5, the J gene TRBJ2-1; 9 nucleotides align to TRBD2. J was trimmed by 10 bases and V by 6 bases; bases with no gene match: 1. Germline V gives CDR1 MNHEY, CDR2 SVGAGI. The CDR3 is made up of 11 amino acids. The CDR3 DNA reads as TGTGCCAGCAGACTAGCGGGCGAGCAGTTCTTC. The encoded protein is CASRLAGEQFF.

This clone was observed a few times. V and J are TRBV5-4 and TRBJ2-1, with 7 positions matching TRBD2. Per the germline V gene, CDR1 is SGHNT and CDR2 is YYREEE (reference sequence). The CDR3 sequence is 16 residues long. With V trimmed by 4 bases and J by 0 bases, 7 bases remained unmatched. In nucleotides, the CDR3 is TGTGCCAGCAGCCCGACTAGCTCGAGCTCCTACAATGAGCAGTTCTTC. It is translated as CASSPTSSSSYNEQFF.

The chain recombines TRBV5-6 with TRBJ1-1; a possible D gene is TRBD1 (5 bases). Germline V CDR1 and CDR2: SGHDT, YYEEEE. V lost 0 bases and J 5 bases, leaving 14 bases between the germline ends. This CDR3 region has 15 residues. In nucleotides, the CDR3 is TGTGCCAGCAGCTTGGTCGGGGGTTTGGGGACTGAAGCTTTCTTT. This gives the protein CASSLVGGLGTEAFF.

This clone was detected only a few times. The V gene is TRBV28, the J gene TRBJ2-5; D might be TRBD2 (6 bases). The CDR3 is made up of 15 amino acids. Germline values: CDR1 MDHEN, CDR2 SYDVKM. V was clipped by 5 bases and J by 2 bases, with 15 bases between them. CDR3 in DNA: TGTGCCAGCAGTCCCACGGGGGTGAGTCAAGAGACCCAGTACTTC. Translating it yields CASSPTGVSQETQYF.

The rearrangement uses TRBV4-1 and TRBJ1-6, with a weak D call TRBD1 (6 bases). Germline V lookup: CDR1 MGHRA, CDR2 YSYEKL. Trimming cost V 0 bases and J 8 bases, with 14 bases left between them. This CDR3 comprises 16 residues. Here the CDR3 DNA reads TGCGCCAGCAGCCAAGAAAGTAGTAGGGGGTATTCACCCCTCCACTTT. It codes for CASSQESSRGYSPLHF.

The CDR3 loop is CASSPRVNYGYTF. The CDR3 nucleotides read TGTGCCAGCAGCCCTCGGGTGAACTATGGCTACACCTTC. The genes are TRBV27 and TRBJ1-2; D gene ambiguous. The CDR3 extends over 13 amino acids. CDR1 and CDR2 (germline): MNHEY, SMNVEV (reference sequence). V shed 6 bases and J shed 2 bases, with 10 bases lying between them.

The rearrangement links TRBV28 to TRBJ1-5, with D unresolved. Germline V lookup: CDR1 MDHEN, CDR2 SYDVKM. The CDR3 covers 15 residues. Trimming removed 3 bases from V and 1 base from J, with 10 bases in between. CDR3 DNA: TGTGCCAGCAGTTTCGACGGGGAGAGCAATCAGCCCCAGCATTTT. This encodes CASSFDGESNQPQHF. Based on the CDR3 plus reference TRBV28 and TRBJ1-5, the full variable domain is DVKVTQSSRYLVKRTGEKVFLECVQDMDHENMFWYRQDPGLGLRLIYFSYDVKMKEKGDIPEGYSVSREKKERFSLILESASTNQTSMYLCASSFDGESNQPQHFGDGTRLSIL.

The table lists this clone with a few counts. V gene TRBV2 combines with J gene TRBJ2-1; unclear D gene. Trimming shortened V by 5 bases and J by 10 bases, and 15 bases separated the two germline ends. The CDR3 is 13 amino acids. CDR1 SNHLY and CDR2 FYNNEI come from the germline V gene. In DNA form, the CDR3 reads TGTGCCAGCAGTCCGGATTTCGCCGGGGAGCAGTTCTTC. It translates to CASSPDFAGEQFF.

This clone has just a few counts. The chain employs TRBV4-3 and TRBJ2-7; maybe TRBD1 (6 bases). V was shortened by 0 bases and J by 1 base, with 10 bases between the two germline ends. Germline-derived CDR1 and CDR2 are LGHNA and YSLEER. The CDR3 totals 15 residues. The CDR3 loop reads CASSQDIGTSYEQYF. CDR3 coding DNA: TGCGCCAGCAGCCAAGATATCGGGACATCCTACGAGCAGTACTTC.

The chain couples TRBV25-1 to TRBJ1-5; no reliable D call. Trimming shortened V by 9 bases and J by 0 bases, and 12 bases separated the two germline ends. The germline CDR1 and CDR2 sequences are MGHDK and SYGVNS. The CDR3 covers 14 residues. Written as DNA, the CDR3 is TGTGCCAGGGCGGGTTTGCTTAGCAATCAGCCCCAGCATTTT. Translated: CARAGLLSNQPQHF.

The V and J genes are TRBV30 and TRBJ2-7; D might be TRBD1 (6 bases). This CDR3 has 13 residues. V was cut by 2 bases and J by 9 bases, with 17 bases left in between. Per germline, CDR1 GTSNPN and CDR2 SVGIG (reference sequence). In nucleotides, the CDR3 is TGTGCCTGGAGTACACAGGGATCTACGAGGCAGTACTTC. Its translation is CAWSTQGSTRQYF.

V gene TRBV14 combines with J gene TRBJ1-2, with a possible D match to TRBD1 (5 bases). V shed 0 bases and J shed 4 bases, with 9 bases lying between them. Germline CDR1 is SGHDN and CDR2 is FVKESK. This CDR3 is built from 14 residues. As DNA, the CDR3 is TGTGCCAGCAGCCAAGAGGGGGGTCTCTATGGCTACACCTTC. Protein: CASSQEGGLYGYTF.

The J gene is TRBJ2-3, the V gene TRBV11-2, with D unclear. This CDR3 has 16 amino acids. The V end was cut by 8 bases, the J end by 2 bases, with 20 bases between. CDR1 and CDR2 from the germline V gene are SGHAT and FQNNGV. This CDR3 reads CASVRARSPHTDTQYF. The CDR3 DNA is TGTGCCAGCGTTAGAGCGCGGTCACCACACACAGATACGCAGTATTTT. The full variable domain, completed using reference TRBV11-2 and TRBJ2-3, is EAGVAQSPRYKIIEKRQSVAFWCNPISGHATLYWYQQILGQGPKLLIQFQNNGVVDDSQLPKDRFSAERLKGVDSTLKIQPAKLEDSAVYLCASVRARSPHTDTQYFGPGTRLTVL.

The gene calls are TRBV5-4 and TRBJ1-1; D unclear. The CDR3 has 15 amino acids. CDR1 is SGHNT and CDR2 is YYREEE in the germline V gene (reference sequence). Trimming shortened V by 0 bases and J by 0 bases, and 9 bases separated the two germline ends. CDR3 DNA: TGTGCCAGCAGCTTGGTGACGGGGATGAACACTGAAGCTTTCTTT. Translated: CASSLVTGMNTEAFF.

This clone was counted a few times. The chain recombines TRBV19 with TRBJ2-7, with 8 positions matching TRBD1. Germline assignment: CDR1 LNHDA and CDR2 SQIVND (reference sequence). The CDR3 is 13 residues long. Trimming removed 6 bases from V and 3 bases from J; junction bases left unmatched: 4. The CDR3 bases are TGTGCCAGTAGCAAAACAGGGGGCTACGAGCAGTACTTC. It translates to CASSKTGGYEQYF. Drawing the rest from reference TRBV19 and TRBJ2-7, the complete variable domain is DGGITQSPKYLFRKEGQNVTLSCEQNLNHDAMYWYRQDPGQGLRLIYYSQIVNDFQKGDIAEGYSVSREKKESFPLTVTSAQKNPTAFYLCASSKTGGYEQYFGPGTRLTVT.

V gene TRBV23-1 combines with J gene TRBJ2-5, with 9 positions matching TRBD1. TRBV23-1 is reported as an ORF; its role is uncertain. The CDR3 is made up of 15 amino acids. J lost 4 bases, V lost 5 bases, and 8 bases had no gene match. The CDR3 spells CASSRRDRERETQYF. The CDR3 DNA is TGCGCCAGCAGTAGACGGGACAGGGAAAGAGAGACCCAGTACTTC.

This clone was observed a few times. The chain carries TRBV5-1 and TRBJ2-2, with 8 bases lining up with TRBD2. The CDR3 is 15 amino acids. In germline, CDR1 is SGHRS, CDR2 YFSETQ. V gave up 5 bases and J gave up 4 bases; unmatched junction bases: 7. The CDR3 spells CASRIAGLATGELFF. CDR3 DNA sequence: TGCGCCAGCAGAATAGCGGGGTTAGCCACCGGGGAGCTGTTTTTT.

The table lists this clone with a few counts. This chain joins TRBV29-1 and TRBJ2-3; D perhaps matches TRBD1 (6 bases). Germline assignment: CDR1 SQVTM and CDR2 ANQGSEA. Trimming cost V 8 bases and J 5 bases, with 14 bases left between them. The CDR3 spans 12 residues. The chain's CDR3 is CSQGLARDTQYF. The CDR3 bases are TGCAGCCAGGGGCTAGCCAGAGATACGCAGTATTTT.

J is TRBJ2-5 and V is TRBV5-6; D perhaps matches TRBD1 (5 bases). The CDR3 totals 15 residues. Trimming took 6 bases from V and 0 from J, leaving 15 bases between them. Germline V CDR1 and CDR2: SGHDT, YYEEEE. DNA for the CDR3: TGTGCCAGCACCCAGGGCTTCACCTACCAAGAGACCCAGTACTTC. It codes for CASTQGFTYQETQYF.

The DNA of the CDR3 is TGTGCCAGCAGAAGCCCGGGACAGGGGGCTGTGCAGTACTTC. Translating it yields CASRSPGQGAVQYF. This chain uses TRBV6-6 with TRBJ2-7, with 12 bases identical to TRBD1. This CDR3 is 14 amino acids long. CDR1 MNHNY and CDR2 SVGAGI come from the germline V gene (reference sequence). V dropped 6 bases and J dropped 9; count of bases not matched to a gene: 9.

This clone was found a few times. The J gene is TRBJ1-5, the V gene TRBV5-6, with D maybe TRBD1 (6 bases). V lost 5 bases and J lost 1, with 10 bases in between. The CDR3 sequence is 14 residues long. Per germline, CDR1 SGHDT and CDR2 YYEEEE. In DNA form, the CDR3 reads TGTGCCAGCAGTCGCAGGGGCAGCAATCAGCCCCAGCATTTT. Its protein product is CASSRRGSNQPQHF.

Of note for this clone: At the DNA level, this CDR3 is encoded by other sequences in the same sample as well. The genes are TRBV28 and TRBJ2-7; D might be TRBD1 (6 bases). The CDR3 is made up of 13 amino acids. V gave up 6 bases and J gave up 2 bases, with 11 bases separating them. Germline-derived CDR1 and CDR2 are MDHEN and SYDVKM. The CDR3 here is CASSPGQTYEQYF. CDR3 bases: TGTGCCAGCAGCCCAGGACAGACCTACGAGCAGTACTTC.

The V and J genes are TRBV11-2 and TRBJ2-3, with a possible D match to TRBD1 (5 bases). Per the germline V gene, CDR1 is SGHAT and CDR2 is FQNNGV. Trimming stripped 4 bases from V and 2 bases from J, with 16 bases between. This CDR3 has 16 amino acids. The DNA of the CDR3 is TGTGCCAGCAGCTCCCTAAAGACAGTAAACACAGATACGCAGTATTTT. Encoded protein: CASSSLKTVNTDTQYF.